The 10 T cell receptor beta chains below come from one sample, sequenced in a study of neurological immune-mediated disorders. TCRdb analysed the 5' RACE reads with MiXCR anew, one entry per CDR3 protein. The table shows about 71,000 distinct CDR3 sequences, with about 10% occurring only once. Described time point: longitudinal time-point 1 (baseline). The specimen was PBMCs. The source of these receptors is a man younger than 40 in good health.

This clonotype was seen ten or more times. The chain links TRBV4-1 to TRBJ1-5; no clear D. CDR3 length: 14 residues. Germline V gives CDR1 MGHRA, CDR2 YSYEKL. V dropped 4 bases and J dropped 7 bases, with 14 bases sitting between them. In DNA form, the CDR3 reads TGCGCCAGCAGCCCCGGGTCTAACGGACAGCCCCAGCATTTT. Translated, it gives CASSPGSNGQPQHF.

Ten or more counts support this clonotype. V and J are TRBV10-3 and TRBJ1-2; no clear D. Germline CDR1 ENHRY, CDR2 SYGVKD. CDR3 length equals 12 residues. V dropped 2 bases and J dropped 5 bases, with 6 bases sitting between them. Here the CDR3 DNA reads TGTGCCATCAGTGAGGGGGATTATGGCTACACCTTC. The encoded protein is CAISEGDYGYTF.

This clonotype was seen ten or more times. The chain links TRBV4-1 to TRBJ2-7; D is possibly TRBD1 or TRBD2 (5 bases each). This CDR3 is built from 15 residues. Trimming left V 5 bases short and J 0 bases short, with 14 bases between. Germline values: CDR1 MGHRA, CDR2 YSYEKL. CDR3 residues: CASSVDWDGSYEQYF. The CDR3 nucleotides read TGCGCCAGCAGCGTGGACTGGGACGGCTCCTACGAGCAGTACTTC.

This clonotype has ten or more counts. The V call is TRBV7-2, the J call TRBJ1-5; possibly TRBD1 for D (5 bases). The germline V gene has CDR1 SGHTA and CDR2 FQGNSA. Between the trimmed V and J ends, which lost 7 bases and 1 base, there was a span of 11 bases. The length of the CDR3 is 14 residues. This chain's CDR3 is CASTRDSSNQPQHF. CDR3 nucleotide sequence: TGTGCCAGCACGCGGGACTCCAGCAATCAGCCCCAGCATTTT.

This clonotype was seen at least ten times. This sequence joins TRBV4-1 and TRBJ2-7, with D unclear. Trimming removed 0 bases from V and 9 bases from J, with 12 bases in between. This CDR3 region has 13 residues. CDR1 is MGHRA and CDR2 is YSYEKL in the germline V gene. The DNA for the CDR3 is TGCGCCAGCAGCCAAGACGTGTCGGTCGGGCAGTACTTC. Translating gives CASSQDVSVGQYF.

The genes are TRBV5-1 and TRBJ2-3; unclear D gene. The CDR3 is made up of 14 amino acids. Trimming stripped 6 bases from V and 0 bases from J, with 11 bases between. The V gene's germline CDR1 is SGHRS and CDR2 YFSETQ. Here the CDR3 reads CASKVSPSTDTQYF. The CDR3 DNA is TGCGCCAGCAAAGTGAGCCCCAGCACAGATACGCAGTATTTT. Full variable domain (rest looked up from reference TRBV5-1 and TRBJ2-3): KAGVTQTPRYLIKTRGQQVTLSCSPISGHRSVSWYQQTPGQGLQFLFEYFSETQRNKGNFPGRFSGRQFSNSRSEMNVSTLELGDSALYLCASKVSPSTDTQYFGPGTRLTVL.

This chain connects TRBV10-2 to TRBJ2-7; possibly TRBD2 for D (5 bases). Per the germline V gene, CDR1 is WSHSY and CDR2 is SAAADI. The CDR3 is made up of 15 amino acids. This CDR3 reads CTNGVALAEFYEQYF. CDR3 bases: TGCACCAACGGGGTAGCTCTTGCGGAATTTTACGAGCAGTACTTC.

This clonotype was counted at least ten times. V is TRBV20-1 and J is TRBJ2-5; no clear D. In germline, CDR1 is DFQATT, CDR2 SNEGSKA (reference sequence). The CDR3 sequence is 13 residues long. V gave up 0 bases and J gave up 5 bases, with 10 bases separating them. This chain's CDR3 is CSAREAARETQYF. The CDR3 nucleotides read TGCAGTGCTAGAGAGGCGGCCCGGGAGACCCAGTACTTC.

This clonotype was seen a few times. This chain uses TRBV28 with TRBJ2-5, with TRBD2 matching 10 bases. The V gene's germline CDR1 is MDHEN and CDR2 SYDVKM. There are 15 residues in the CDR3. With 5 bases clipped from V and 5 bases from J, the junction kept 8 bases outside the gene matches. The CDR3 DNA sequence: TGTGCCAGCAGTCTAGCGGGAGAGGCTGCGGAGACCCAGTACTTC. This codes for CASSLAGEAAETQYF.

This clonotype was found a few times. The chain recombines TRBV20-1 with TRBJ2-7; the D gene is possibly TRBD1 (6 bases). V was pared by 0 bases and J by 6 bases, with 18 bases between. There are 15 residues in the CDR3. In germline, CDR1 is DFQATT, CDR2 SNEGSKA (reference sequence). CDR3 sequence (DNA): TGCAGTGCTAGAGATGTTGAGGGGGACCCCTTCGAGCAGTACTTC. Residues: CSARDVEGDPFEQYF.